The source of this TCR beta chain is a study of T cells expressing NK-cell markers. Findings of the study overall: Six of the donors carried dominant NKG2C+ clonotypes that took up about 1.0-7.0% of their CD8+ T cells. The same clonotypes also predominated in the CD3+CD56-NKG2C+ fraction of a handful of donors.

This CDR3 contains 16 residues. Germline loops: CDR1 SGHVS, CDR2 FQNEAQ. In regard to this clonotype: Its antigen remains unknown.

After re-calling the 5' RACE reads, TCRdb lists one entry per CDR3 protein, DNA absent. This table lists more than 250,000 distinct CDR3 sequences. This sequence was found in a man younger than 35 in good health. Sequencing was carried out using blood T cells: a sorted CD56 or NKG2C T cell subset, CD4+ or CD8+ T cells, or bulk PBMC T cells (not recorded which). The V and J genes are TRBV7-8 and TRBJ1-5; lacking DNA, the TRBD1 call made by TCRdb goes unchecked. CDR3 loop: CASSLEGTGGYQPQHF.